Shown below are 28 T cell receptor beta chains from a single sample sequenced in a study of blood T cells in healthy people across ages. With a J-beta primer mix and a sample-barcoded 5' primer, a second PCR ran 7 to 11 cycles. TCRdb re-analysed the 5' RACE reads in MiXCR, keeping a single row per CDR3 protein. The sample holds hundreds of thousands of distinct CDR3 sequences; around 30% are singletons and the top ten take around 15%. Sequencing used blood. The receptor set was obtained from an elderly woman in good health.

The rearrangement links TRBV7-2 to TRBJ1-2; D is ambiguous. V gave up 1 base and J gave up 5 bases, with 8 bases separating them. This CDR3 spans 13 amino acids. CDR1 and CDR2 from the germline V gene are SGHTA and FQGNSA. The CDR3 loop reads CASSLEPMYGYTF. The DNA of the CDR3 is TGTGCCAGCAGCTTAGAACCGATGTATGGCTACACCTTC.

This clonotype was seen many times. The chain joins TRBV20-1 to TRBJ2-1, with 7 bases matching TRBD1. Germline CDR1 DFQATT, CDR2 SNEGSKA (reference sequence). CDR3 size: 13 residues. J lost 0 bases, V lost 6 bases, and 2 bases had no gene match. The CDR3 DNA reads as TGCAGTGCAGGGGGCTACTCCTACAATGAGCAGTTCTTC. Its translation is CSAGGYSYNEQFF.

This chain links TRBV12-3 or TRBV12-4 with TRBJ1-5; D remains ambiguous. Trimming removed 1 base from V and 7 bases from J, with 14 bases in between. This CDR3 comprises 15 residues. CDR3: CASSLGLRSRQPQHF. CDR3 nucleotides: TGTGCCAGCAGTTTAGGCCTCCGAAGTCGGCAGCCCCAGCATTTT.

This clonotype came up many times. The CDR3 DNA reads TGCGCCAGCAGCTTGGAGCAGGGGAATTCACCCCTCCACTTT. It is translated as CASSLEQGNSPLHF. This chain joins TRBV5-1 and TRBJ1-6; TRBD1 might be the D (6 bases). Germline values: CDR1 SGHRS, CDR2 YFSETQ. Trimming shortened V by 0 bases and J by 7 bases, and 8 bases separated the two germline ends. The length of the CDR3 is 14 residues.

Comment on this clonotype: At one of its ends the junction is not consistent with the germline gene, which may arise from a read error. J is TRBJ2-3 and V is TRBV12-3 or TRBV12-4, with TRBD2 matching 8 bases. CDR3 length equals 16 residues. In DNA, the CDR3 is TGTGCCAGCAGTTTAGAAGGAGGGACTAGAGCAGATATGCAGTATTTT. Protein sequence: CASSLEGGTRADMQYF.

This clonotype was counted ten times or more. This chain links TRBV10-1 with TRBJ2-7, with D possibly TRBD2 on 5 matching bases. V dropped 2 bases and J dropped 6 bases, with 8 bases sitting between them. Germline V gene lookup returns CDR1 WNHNN and CDR2 SYGVQD (reference sequence). The CDR3 has 12 residues. CDR3 loop: CASSENRGEQYF. The DNA of the CDR3 is TGCGCCAGCAGTGAGAACCGGGGCGAGCAGTACTTC.

V and J are TRBV14 and TRBJ2-5; D is possibly TRBD1 or TRBD2 (6 bases each). Germline CDR1 SGHDN, CDR2 FVKESK. There are 15 residues in the CDR3. Between the trimmed V and J ends, which lost 1 base and 5 bases, there was a span of 14 bases. In nucleotides, the CDR3 is TGTGCCAGCAGCCAAGCAAGGGGGGCACTTGAGACCCAGTACTTC. Its translation: CASSQARGALETQYF. Variable domain in full (rest from reference TRBV14 and TRBJ2-5): EAGVTQFPSHSVIEKGQTVTLRCDPISGHDNLYWYRRVMGKEIKFLLHFVKESKQDESGMPNNRFLAERTGGTYSTLKVQPAELEDSGVYFCASSQARGALETQYFGPGTRLLVL.

This clonotype was seen only once. Mismatch with germline at one junction end may stem from a read error. This sequence joins TRBV12-3 or TRBV12-4 and TRBJ2-3; D tentatively fits TRBD1 or TRBD2 (6 bases each). The CDR3 sequence is 16 residues long. The CDR3 DNA sequence: TGTGCCAGCTGTCCAGTAGGGGGACTGAGAGCAGATATGCAGTATTTT. Protein sequence: CASCPVGGLRADMQYF.

This clonotype was counted many times. This chain links TRBV12-3 or TRBV12-4 with TRBJ1-4; no reliable D call. Trimming took off 4 bases at V and 7 bases at J, with 7 bases between the two ends. CDR3 length: 12 amino acids. CDR3 coding DNA: TGTGCCAGCAGTTCGAGGAGTGAAAAACTGTTTTTT. Protein product: CASSSRSEKLFF.

This clonotype appeared many times. The chain is built from TRBV3-1 and TRBJ2-7, with D perhaps given as TRBD1 or TRBD2 (5 bases each). The CDR3 length is 15 residues. The germline V and J ends were trimmed by 4 bases and 2 bases, with 15 bases remaining between them. Germline CDR1 LGHDT, CDR2 YNNKEL (reference sequence). CDR3 loop: CASSPTGTATYEQYF. For the CDR3, the DNA is TGTGCCAGCAGCCCTACCGGGACGGCGACCTACGAGCAGTACTTC.

This clonotype was observed a few times. The gene calls are TRBV5-1 and TRBJ2-7, with a possible D match to TRBD2 (5 bases). With 4 bases removed from V and 7 bases from J, the gap between germline ends came to 21 bases. The CDR3 length is 15 residues. Germline CDR1 SGHRS, CDR2 YFSETQ. DNA for the CDR3: TGCGCCAGCAGCCCCCCAGCCGCAACGGGGAATGAGCAGTACTTC. The encoded protein is CASSPPAATGNEQYF.

This clonotype was detected ten times or more. The chain combines TRBV3-1 with TRBJ2-5, with D possibly being TRBD1 (6 bases). V lost 3 bases and J 0 bases, leaving 17 bases between the germline ends. The CDR3 consists of 17 residues. Per germline, CDR1 LGHDT and CDR2 YNNKEL (reference sequence). The CDR3 is CASSQAWTEKYQETQYF. The CDR3, as DNA: TGTGCCAGCAGCCAGGCCTGGACAGAAAAGTACCAAGAGACCCAGTACTTC.

This clonotype occurred a few times. This sequence may be a read error, since a much larger clone differs from it by one base. This chain uses TRBV9 with TRBJ2-2; the D is unclear. V was cut by 1 base and J by 6 bases, with 1 base left in between. CDR3 length: 11 amino acids. Germline V gene sequence: CDR1 SGDLS, CDR2 YYNGEE. CDR3 residues: CASSVSGELFF. In nucleotides, the CDR3 is TGTGCCAGCAGCGTATCCGGGGAGCTGTTTTTT.

Note on this clonotype: Its ends do not fully match the called genes, so a read error is possible. The chain recombines TRBV20-1 with TRBJ1-4; possible D gene TRBD1, 6 bases. Germline V lookup: CDR1 DFQATT, CDR2 SNEGSKA (reference sequence). The CDR3 loop spans 14 amino acids. CDR3 in amino acids: CSARSQGLNEKRFF. As DNA, the CDR3 is TGCAGTGCTAGATCCCAGGGGTTGAATGAAAAACGGTTTTTT.

This clonotype was observed at least ten times. The chain uses TRBV7-9 and TRBJ1-5; D remains ambiguous. Looked up from germline, CDR1 is SEHNR and CDR2 is FQNEAQ (reference sequence). The CDR3 runs 14 residues. V dropped 4 bases and J dropped 3 bases, with 10 bases sitting between them. The CDR3 reads CASSSGPTNQPQHF. CDR3 coding DNA: TGTGCCAGCAGCTCCGGCCCGACCAATCAGCCCCAGCATTTT.

The table lists this clonotype with many counts. The chain combines TRBV4-1 with TRBJ2-5; D is unclear. Germline lookup yields CDR1 MGHRA and CDR2 YSYEKL. This CDR3 has 15 amino acids. The germline V and J ends were trimmed by 1 base and 7 bases, with 16 bases remaining between them. The CDR3 here is CASSQGPGELGTQYF. The CDR3 coding sequence is TGCGCCAGCAGCCAAGGGCCGGGTGAATTGGGGACCCAGTACTTC.

The rearrangement links TRBV3-1 to TRBJ1-5; D ambiguous. The germline CDR1 and CDR2 sequences are LGHDT and YNNKEL (reference sequence). The CDR3 is 17 amino acids. V lost 1 base to trimming and J lost 2 bases, with 15 bases between them. The CDR3, as DNA: TGTGCCAGCAGCCAAGGATTTTTAGGAATCGGCAATCAGCCCCAGCATTTT. Translation: CASSQGFLGIGNQPQHF.

This clonotype was counted many times. J is TRBJ2-6 and V is TRBV7-2, with D possibly matching TRBD2 (5 bases). Germline V gene data show CDR1 as SGHTA and CDR2 as FQGNSA. The CDR3 contains 15 residues. The V end lost 3 bases, the J end lost 2 bases, and 8 bases lay between the germline ends. The CDR3 sequence: CASSLEVTGANVLTF. The CDR3 nucleotides are TGTGCCAGCAGCTTGGAGGTAACTGGGGCCAACGTCCTGACTTTC.

In this sample, this clonotype turned up many times. The chain is built from TRBV27 and TRBJ2-3, with D tentatively TRBD2 (5 bases). Germline V lookup: CDR1 MNHEY, CDR2 SMNVEV (reference sequence). V shed 0 bases and J shed 4 bases, with 11 bases lying between them. The CDR3 is made up of 15 amino acids. DNA of the CDR3: TGTGCCAGCAGTTTATCGCCGGGAATCTCAGATACGCAGTATTTT. Translation: CASSLSPGISDTQYF.

CDR3 nucleotides: TGTGCCAGCAGCGTAGCAGCGGGGGGCGGCAATGAGCAGTTCTTC. Encoded protein: CASSVAAGGGNEQFF. The chain has TRBV9 and TRBJ2-1; 9 bases match TRBD2. After removal of 0 bases from V and 6 bases from J, the junction contained 4 bases not matched to a gene. The CDR3 loop spans 15 amino acids. Per germline, CDR1 SGDLS and CDR2 YYNGEE.

This clonotype showed up many times. The rearrangement uses TRBV7-2 and TRBJ1-1; D ambiguous. CDR3 length: 15 amino acids. Trimming shortened V by 1 base and J by 3 bases, and 12 bases separated the two germline ends. From germline, CDR1 is SGHTA and CDR2 FQGNSA. In DNA form, the CDR3 reads TGTGCCAGCAGCTTAGATCGCAGCTGGTACACTGAAGCTTTCTTT. It is translated as CASSLDRSWYTEAFF.

The V gene is TRBV5-1, the J gene TRBJ2-7, with 9 bases identical to TRBD1. Looked up from germline, CDR1 is SGHRS and CDR2 is YFSETQ. The CDR3 extends over 15 amino acids. Trimming removed 1 base from V and 5 bases from J; junction bases left unmatched: 7. CDR3 sequence: CASSLLGTGIHEQYF. The CDR3 nucleotides are TGCGCCAGCAGCTTGTTAGGGACAGGGATCCACGAGCAGTACTTC.

This clonotype was detected many times. The chain joins TRBV3-1 to TRBJ2-7; TRBD1 agrees at 7 bases. The CDR3 sequence is 16 residues long. V shed 0 bases, J shed 6 bases, and the junction held 11 bases outside the gene matches. In germline, CDR1 is LGHDT, CDR2 YNNKEL (reference sequence). CDR3 nucleotides: TGTGCCAGCAGCCAAGAAGGTGAGGGGGCTATCTCCGAGCAGTACTTC. It translates to CASSQEGEGAISEQYF.

This clonotype was seen repeatedly, ten times or more. V gene TRBV7-2 combines with J gene TRBJ2-5, with D unresolved. The V end was cut by 4 bases, the J end by 5 bases, with 11 bases between. Germline V CDR1 and CDR2: SGHTA, FQGNSA. The CDR3 extends over 13 amino acids. CDR3 sequence: CASSYSVLETQYF. The DNA for the CDR3 is TGTGCCAGCAGCTATTCAGTCCTGGAGACCCAGTACTTC.

The chain couples TRBV6-5 to TRBJ2-3, with 11 bases fitting TRBD1. The CDR3 is made up of 16 amino acids. The germline CDR1 and CDR2 sequences are MNHEY and SVGAGI. V shed 4 bases, J shed 5 bases, and the junction held 8 bases outside the gene matches. As DNA, the CDR3 is TGTGCCAGCAGTTCGCGGGGGACAGGGGGTAGAGATACGCAGTATTTT. Its protein product is CASSSRGTGGRDTQYF.

The rearrangement uses TRBV6-1 and TRBJ1-1; D is undetermined. V shed 3 bases and J shed 5 bases, with 10 bases lying between them. Germline CDR1 and CDR2: MNHNS and SASEGT. The CDR3 runs 13 residues. DNA of the CDR3: TGTGCCAGCAGTGAGGTTGTACGGACTGAAGCTTTCTTT. This gives the protein CASSEVVRTEAFF.

In its sample, this clonotype was seen many times. V and J are TRBV25-1 and TRBJ2-1; maybe TRBD1 (6 bases). Germline-derived CDR1 and CDR2 are MGHDK and SYGVNS. Trimming shortened V by 6 bases and J by 5 bases, and 11 bases separated the two germline ends. CDR3 length: 13 residues. The CDR3 region is CASRKGHNNEQFF. CDR3 bases: TGTGCCAGCAGGAAGGGACATAACAATGAGCAGTTCTTC.

This clonotype has a count of ten or more. This chain uses TRBV7-2 with TRBJ1-2; TRBD1 matches 9 bases. CDR1 is SGHTA and CDR2 is FQGNSA in the germline V gene. The CDR3 covers 14 residues. V shed 4 bases, J shed 4 bases, and the junction held 4 bases outside the gene matches. The CDR3 DNA reads TGTGCCAGCAGCTCGGGACAGGGTTTCTATGGCTACACCTTC. Translating it yields CASSSGQGFYGYTF.